The rows below give T cell receptor beta chains drawn from one sample of a study of shared T cell receptors in the human thymus. Profiling relied on immunoSEQ multiplex PCR, and the TCRdb table lists in-frame clones only, not all of them. Of 65,000 to 70,000 clones listed, nearly 95% are singletons. The sequenced sample consisted of thymocytes. The source of these receptors is a human donor. CDR3s include the opening cysteine and the closing phenylalanine or tryptophan. A D gene is named only where the DNA matches it firmly. Only some rows state a clone size, as once, few, many or a class for expanded clones.

j_call,v_call,d_call,clone_size,cdr3_nt,cdr3_aa
TRBJ1-2,TRBV27,TRBD1,-,TGTGCCAGCAGTTTATCGTGGGCAGGGGGGCTTCTATGGGGCTACACCTTC,CASSLSWAGGLLWGYTF
TRBJ1-2,TRBV6-5,-,-,TGTGCCAGCAGACTCCTAACCGGGGCCTCCTATGGCTACACCTTC,CASRLLTGASYGYTF
TRBJ2-7,TRBV5-8,TRBD2,-,TGTGCCAGCAGCAAGAGATGGACTAGCGGGTTCCCCTACGAGCAGTACTTC,CASSKRWTSGFPYEQYF
TRBJ2-1,TRBV7-9,TRBD2,once,TGTGCCAGCAGCTTAGCGGGGGGGATATCCTACAATGAGCAGTTCTTC,CASSLAGGISYNEQFF
TRBJ1-4,TRBV27,-,-,TGTGCCAGCAGTTCGCAAGAAAATGAAAAACTGTTTTTT,CASSSQENEKLFF
TRBJ2-7,TRBV18,TRBD2,once,TGTGCCAGCTCACCTGGGGAGAGGACTAGCGGAACTTTGAGCTCCTACGAGCAGTACTTC,CASSPGERTSGTLSSYEQYF
TRBJ2-3,TRBV7-2,TRBD2,-,TGTGCCAGCAGCTTAGGAACTAGCGGGGCAGGGGATACGCAGTATTTT,CASSLGTSGAGDTQYF
TRBJ2-7,TRBV30,-,-,TGTGCCTGGAGTTTAGGGGGAGGAAGCTACGAGCAGTACTTC,CAWSLGGGSYEQYF
TRBJ1-1,TRBV15,-,-,TGTGCCACCTCCCGCGGGGGAGAAGCTTTCTTT,CATSRGGEAFF
TRBJ2-7,TRBV6-1,-,-,TGTGCCAGCAGTGACCCTTCCCAGGAGTCCTACGAGCAGTACTTC,CASSDPSQESYEQYF
TRBJ1-1,TRBV15,-,-,TGTGCCACCAGCAGGGTGGTAAACACTGAAGCTTTCTTT,CATSRVVNTEAFF
TRBJ2-7,TRBV9,-,-,TGTGCCAGCAGCGTGGAAGACGGCTACGAGCAGTACTTC,CASSVEDGYEQYF
TRBJ1-2,TRBV7-9,-,-,TGTGCCAGCAGCTTAGCATATTCCAGGATGGAGGATGGCTACACCTTC,CASSLAYSRMEDGYTF
TRBJ1-2,TRBV29-1,-,-,TGCAGCGTTGAAGAAGGCTTGGGCTACACCTTC,CSVEEGLGYTF
TRBJ1-5,TRBV19,-,-,TGTGCCAGTAGTATAAGGGGGGGAGATCAGCCCCAGCATTTT,CASSIRGGDQPQHF
TRBJ1-2,TRBV7-3,TRBD1,once,TGTGCCAGCAGCCCCAAACACCGGACAGGGGGCAACTATGGCTACACCTTC,CASSPKHRTGGNYGYTF
TRBJ1-1,TRBV5-1,-,-,TGCGCCAGCAGCTTGGCGGGTAAACGCCTCTTAGCTGAAGCTTTCTTT,CASSLAGKRLLAEAFF
TRBJ1-2,TRBV14,-,once,TGTGCCAGCAGCCAAGAGGTCGCCCCCCTTTCTCCAGCCAAGAGCTCGGGGGTATTAGGCTACACCTTC,CASSQEVAPLSPAKSSGVLGYTF
TRBJ1-2,TRBV28,TRBD1,-,TGTGCCAGCAGAATGACAGGGTTCAACTACACCTTC,CASRMTGFNYTF
TRBJ2-3,TRBV10-3,TRBD1,once,TGTGCCATCAGCCTAGGACAGGGAAGCACAGATACGCAGTATTTT,CAISLGQGSTDTQYF
TRBJ1-6,TRBV7-6,TRBD1,-,TGTGCCAGCAGCCTATGGGGACAGAATTCACCCCTCCACTTT,CASSLWGQNSPLHF
TRBJ2-2,TRBV15,TRBD1,-,TGTGCCACCAGAAGAAACAGGGGGAGAACCGGGGAGCTGTTTTTT,CATRRNRGRTGELFF
TRBJ2-5,TRBV7-2,-,-,TGTGCCAGCAGCTCACAGGGTTTTGAAGATGAGACCCAGTACTTC,CASSSQGFEDETQYF
TRBJ2-1,TRBV18,-,-,TGTGCCAGCTCACCTAACGGGTGGTTAGACAATGAGCAGTTCTTC,CASSPNGWLDNEQFF
TRBJ1-1,TRBV9,-,-,TGTGCCAGCAGCGTGGTAAAGGGGAACACTGAAGCTTTCTTT,CASSVVKGNTEAFF
TRBJ2-7,TRBV27,-,-,TGTGCCATCCCGGGGAGAGAGCAGTACTTC,CAIPGREQYF
TRBJ2-3,TRBV4-3,TRBD2,-,TGCGCCAGCAGCCACGAAGCGGGGGGGACGGCTAACACAGATACGCAGTATTTT,CASSHEAGGTANTDTQYF
TRBJ2-3,TRBV4-2,TRBD2,-,TGTGCCAGCAGCCAATCCCCCGCAGGCAGGCGGGGGAACACAGATACGCAGTATTTT,CASSQSPAGRRGNTDTQYF
TRBJ2-7,TRBV4-1,-,-,TGCGCCAGCAGCCAAGTCCGGGGCTACGAGCAGTACTTC,CASSQVRGYEQYF
TRBJ2-3,TRBV5-6,-,-,TGTGCCAGCAGCTTGGGGGGCGGGACTCCAATGACAGATACGCAGTATTTT,CASSLGGGTPMTDTQYF
TRBJ2-6,TRBV7-6,-,-,TGTGCCAGCAGCTTAGCTGGGGCCAACGTCCTGACTTTC,CASSLAGANVLTF
TRBJ2-1,TRBV7-8,TRBD2,-,TGTGCCAGCAGCTTAGCGGTCAGGGCGGGGGGGCTTAGCTCCTACAATGAGCAGTTCTTC,CASSLAVRAGGLSSYNEQFF
TRBJ1-2,TRBV4-2,-,-,TGTGCCAGCAGCCAAGAGGTTGATCGGGGGCAGCCGAACTATGGCTACACCTTC,CASSQEVDRGQPNYGYTF
TRBJ1-1,TRBV25-1,-,-,TGTGCCAGCAGTGATAAGGTGAACACTGAAGCTTTCTTT,CASSDKVNTEAFF
TRBJ1-1,TRBV7-6,TRBD1,-,TGTGCCAGCAGCCACAACAGGGGTCTGAGGGAAGCTTTCTTT,CASSHNRGLREAFF
TRBJ2-1,TRBV27,-,-,TGTGCCAGCAATCGGGATCAACCCAACTCCTACAATGAGCAGTTCTTC,CASNRDQPNSYNEQFF
TRBJ2-7,TRBV2,-,-,TGTGCCAGCAGGACCAGCGGGCTTTCCTACGAGCAGTACTTC,CASRTSGLSYEQYF